The clone carrying this TCR beta chain has ten or more counts. One end of the junction does not line up with germline, which may come from a read error. These data belong to a study of early T cells in non-severe SARS-CoV-2 infection. The germline V gene encodes CDR1 LGHDT and CDR2 YNNKEL (reference sequence). The CDR3 sequence is 12 residues long. MiXCR, applied by TCRdb to the 5' RACE reads, yields one record per CDR3 protein. The sample consists of about 58,000 distinct CDR3 sequences, over 10% of them appearing once. The rearrangement joins TRBV3-1 to TRBJ2-3; D call uncertain. This TCR was sampled from an adult who was a healthcare worker with PCR-confirmed SARS-CoV-2 infection or an uninfected control (not recorded which). The sequenced material came from whole blood. The CDR3 is CASSQGPDTQYF. Written as DNA, the CDR3 is TGTGCCAGCAGTCAAGGCCCAGATACGCAGTATTTT.